This T cell receptor (beta chain) was observed in a study of Ad26.COV2.S vaccination and SARS-CoV-2 variants. For the study at large: Donor got 5x10^10 or 1x10^11 viral particles of Ad26.COV2.S. Study-level results: Greater spike-specific TCR breadth was seen in vaccine recipients than in placebo recipients.

Worth noting for this clone: Its specificity is not known.

Treatment in this sample: approximately 18 received Ad26.COV2.S at low or high dose, single or two shots; 5 received placebo; per-sample allocation not given. Following the first vaccine or placebo injection, samples were taken on day 63. The data were produced by immunoSEQ multiplex PCR, yet TCRdb's version contains in-frame clones alone and is incomplete. The sample yields approximately 480,000 clones, roughly nine tenths seen once. Germline V gene sequence: CDR1 SQVTM, CDR2 ANQGSEA. This CDR3 comprises 13 residues. V was clipped by 7 bases and J by 3 bases, with 16 bases between them. The sample consisted of peripheral blood, taken in a trial of Ad26.COV2.S vaccine versus placebo. The TCR originated in a person aged 18-60 years who received the Ad26.COV2.S COVID-19 vaccine or a placebo. V is TRBV29-1 and J is TRBJ2-7, with D unresolved. The CDR3 loop is CSGCNGNNYEQYF. CDR3 coding DNA: TGCAGCGGATGTAACGGTAACAACTACGAGCAGTACTTC.